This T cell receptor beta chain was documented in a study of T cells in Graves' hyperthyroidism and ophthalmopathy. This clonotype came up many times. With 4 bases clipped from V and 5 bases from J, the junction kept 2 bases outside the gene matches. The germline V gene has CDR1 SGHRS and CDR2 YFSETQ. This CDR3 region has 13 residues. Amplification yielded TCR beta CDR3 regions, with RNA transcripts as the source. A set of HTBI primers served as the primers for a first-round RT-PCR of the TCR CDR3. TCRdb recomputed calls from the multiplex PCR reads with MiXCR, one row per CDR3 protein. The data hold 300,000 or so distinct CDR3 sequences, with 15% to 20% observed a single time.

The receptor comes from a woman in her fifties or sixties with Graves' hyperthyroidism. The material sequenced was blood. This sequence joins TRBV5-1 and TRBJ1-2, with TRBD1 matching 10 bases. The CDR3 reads CASSGTGEYGYTF. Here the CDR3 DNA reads TGCGCCAGCAGCGGGACAGGGGAATATGGCTACACCTTC.